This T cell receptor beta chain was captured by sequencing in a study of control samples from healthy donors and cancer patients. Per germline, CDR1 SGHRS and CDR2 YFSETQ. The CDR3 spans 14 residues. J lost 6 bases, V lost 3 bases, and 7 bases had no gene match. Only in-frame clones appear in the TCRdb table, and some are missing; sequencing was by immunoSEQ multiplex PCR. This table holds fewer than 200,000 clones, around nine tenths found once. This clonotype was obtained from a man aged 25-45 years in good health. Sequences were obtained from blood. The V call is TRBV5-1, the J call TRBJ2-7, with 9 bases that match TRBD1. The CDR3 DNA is TGCGCCAGCAGCTCCGGGACAGGGAGCGGCGAGCAGTACTTC. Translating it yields CASSSGTGSGEQYF.